This T cell receptor beta chain comes out of a study of T-cell reconstitution after alpha-beta-depleted transplantation in children. CDR1 MDHEN and CDR2 SYDVKM come from the germline V gene. V was clipped by 11 bases and J by 8 bases, with 18 bases between them. The length of the CDR3 is 12 residues. General study results and limits: Expanded clones from the graft, numbering several hundred, reportedly supplied alpha-beta T cells about two months after transplant.

Details on this clonotype: Its target is not known.

The TCRbeta library was prepared with unique molecular identifiers. TCRdb itself ran the PCR reads through MiXCR, one entry per CDR3 protein. This table has under 250,000 distinct CDR3 sequences, 5.5% to 7% appearing once. The clonotype comes from a boy between 2 and 15 years old with acute lymphoblastic leukemia, due to receive a stem cell transplant. The chain links TRBV28 to TRBJ1-1; D perhaps matches TRBD1 (6 bases). The input for sequencing was PBMCs, taken before TCRalphabeta/CD19-depleted stem cell transplant. CDR3 amino acids: CACTRGGREAFF. CDR3 sequence (DNA): TGTGCCTGTACGAGGGGGGGGCGGGAAGCTTTCTTT.